Reported below is one TCR beta chain. Its antigen is undetermined. This specimen comes from a study of cytomegalovirus exposure and HLA in healthy donors. After removal of 4 bases from V and 5 bases from J, the junction contained 5 bases not matched to a gene. There are 13 residues in the CDR3. Germline CDR1 reads SGHDT; CDR2 reads YYEEEE. Study findings and constraints: A later analysis appeared to link common viral pathogens to several of the most significant clusters.

Vbeta (60) and Jbeta (13) primers were used in the PCR. TCRdb keeps only in-frame clones here, not all; method: immunoSEQ multiplex PCR. The table shows 130,000 or so clones, with around 72% occurring only once. What was sequenced was PBMCs. The TCR sequence derives from a woman aged 18-30 years in good health and CMV-seronegative. The V call is TRBV5-6, the J call TRBJ2-5, with 7 bases fitting TRBD1. CDR3 sequence: CASSKTGHETQYF. The CDR3 DNA sequence: TGTGCCAGCAGCAAGACAGGGCACGAGACCCAGTACTTC.